One sample yielded the 26 T cell receptor beta chains listed below, sequenced in a study of post-analysis software for immune sequencing data. General study points: Controls had lower frequencies than patients of roughly five TRBV segments, which included TRBV5-6, TRBV5-1 and TRBV20-1.

The antigens these receptors bind are not known. Unique molecular identifiers had been added to the TCR beta cDNA libraries. TCRdb re-derived calls from the PCR reads in MiXCR, one entry per CDR3 protein. Of roughly 650,000 distinct CDR3 sequences in the sample, over 45% are singletons; the top ten hold roughly 12%. The sample taken for sequencing was blood. The receptors derive from a girl aged 2 to 9 with multiple sclerosis.

This clonotype was seen a few times. The chain is built from TRBV7-2 and TRBJ2-1; 8 nucleotides match TRBD2. Per germline, CDR1 SGHTA and CDR2 FQGNSA. This CDR3 spans 15 amino acids. J gave up 6 bases and V 5 bases, and 9 bases lay outside the gene matches. The chain's CDR3 is CASSVGTSGINEQFF. The CDR3 region has the DNA TGTGCCAGCAGCGTGGGAACTAGCGGAATCAATGAGCAGTTCTTC.

The V and J genes are TRBV12-3 or TRBV12-4 and TRBJ2-7; 9 nucleotides align to TRBD2. V shed 6 bases and J 3 bases; nucleotides not matched to a gene: 6. The CDR3 covers 14 residues. CDR3 residues: CASSLGLANYEQYF. The CDR3 DNA follows: TGTGCCAGCAGCCTTGGACTAGCGAACTACGAGCAGTACTTC.

The CDR3 loop reads CAINKDAGKQPQHF. Written as DNA, the CDR3 is TGTGCCATCAATAAGGACGCAGGGAAACAGCCCCAGCATTTT. The chain carries TRBV10-3 and TRBJ1-5; D might be TRBD1 (5 bases). This CDR3 comprises 14 residues. Germline CDR1 ENHRY, CDR2 SYGVKD. Trimming stripped 7 bases from V and 7 bases from J, with 17 bases between.

This clonotype was detected only a few times. The CDR3 nucleotides are TGTGCTAGTGGTTTGGTAACCGAGCAGTACTTC. Its protein product is CASGLVTEQYF. The rearrangement links TRBV12-5 to TRBJ2-7; no clear D gene. Germline V CDR1 and CDR2: LGHNT, FRNRAP. The V gene lost 0 bases and the J gene lost 6 bases, with 3 bases spanning the gap. The CDR3 is 11 residues long.

This clonotype appeared a few times. The chain is built from TRBV11-2 and TRBJ2-3; 9 bases match TRBD1. CDR1 is SGHAT and CDR2 is FQNNGV in the germline V gene. The CDR3 length is 17 residues. V shed 2 bases and J 2 bases; nucleotides not matched to a gene: 8. The CDR3 DNA reads as TGTGCCAGCAGCTTATTGGTCGGACAGGGGATCACAGATACGCAGTATTTT. It codes for CASSLLVGQGITDTQYF.

Worth noting for this clonotype: A junction end diverges from the germline sequence, so it may reflect a read error. This chain links TRBV7-2 with TRBJ1-1; TRBD1 matches at 12 bases. CDR1 and CDR2 from the germline V gene are SGHTA and FQGNSA. This CDR3 is built from 18 residues. The CDR3 nucleotides read TGTGCCAGCAGCCTAGCCGGGACAGGGGGCGCCAAGGGGGCCGAAGCTTTCTTT. Residues: CASSLAGTGGAKGAEAFF.

This clonotype was observed once. CDR3: CSGTSRDRPSTDTQYF. CDR3 in DNA: TGCAGTGGCACGTCCCGGGACAGGCCCAGCACAGATACGCAGTATTTT. The chain couples TRBV20-1 to TRBJ2-3; 8 bases agree with TRBD1. CDR1 is DFQATT and CDR2 is SNEGSKA in the germline V gene (reference sequence). V lost 7 bases, J lost 0 bases, and 12 bases stayed unmatched. The CDR3 totals 16 residues.

About this clonotype itself: Sequence at one end of the junction differs from germline and may be a read error. The rearrangement uses TRBV5-1 and TRBJ2-2, with TRBD2 as a possible D gene (5 bases). The CDR3 runs to 18 residues. The germline V gene encodes CDR1 SGHRS and CDR2 YFSETQ. CDR3 DNA sequence: TGCGCCAGCAGCTTGGGCCCCAAGTCCTCAAGGTCCACCGGGGAGCCGTTTTTT. It encodes CASSLGPKSSRSTGEPFF.

This chain links TRBV4-1 with TRBJ2-1; TRBD1 is a possible D gene (7 bases). The CDR3 length is 16 residues. Germline values: CDR1 MGHRA, CDR2 YSYEKL. Trimming stripped 2 bases from V and 4 bases from J, with 15 bases between. CDR3 in amino acids: CASSQPLAGGYNEQFF. DNA of the CDR3: TGCGCCAGCAGCCAACCCCTGGCAGGGGGGTACAATGAGCAGTTCTTC.

V and J are TRBV3-1 and TRBJ1-1; D remains ambiguous. The CDR3 sequence is 12 residues long. Per germline, CDR1 LGHDT and CDR2 YNNKEL (reference sequence). Trimming shortened V by 1 base and J by 8 bases, and 8 bases separated the two germline ends. The CDR3 DNA follows: TGTGCCAGCAGCCAAGGTAGTTCCGAAGCTTTCTTT. This encodes CASSQGSSEAFF.

Many counts were recorded for this clonotype. This rearrangement joins TRBV25-1 to TRBJ2-5; D possibly corresponds to TRBD2 (5 bases). CDR1 is MGHDK and CDR2 is SYGVNS in the germline V gene. Trimming took off 8 bases at V and 5 bases at J, with 9 bases between the two ends. CDR3 length: 11 residues. The CDR3 DNA reads as TGTGCCAGCGGAAGAGGGGAGACCCAGTACTTC. It translates to CASGRGETQYF.

This chain links TRBV5-1 with TRBJ2-4; 7 positions match TRBD1. J gave up 8 bases and V 2 bases, and 10 bases lay outside the gene matches. The CDR3 spans 15 residues. Germline values: CDR1 SGHRS, CDR2 YFSETQ. The CDR3 DNA sequence: TGCGCCAGCAGCTTAGGTGAAGGGACAGATCACATTCAGTACTTC. Translated, it gives CASSLGEGTDHIQYF.

As DNA, the CDR3 is TGTGCCAGCAGCGATATAGCGGGGAGCACAGATACGCAGTATTTT. This gives the protein CASSDIAGSTDTQYF. V and J are TRBV7-2 and TRBJ2-3; 8 bases map to TRBD2. Germline V lookup: CDR1 SGHTA, CDR2 FQGNSA. The CDR3 spans 15 residues. The ends lost 5 bases at V and 0 bases at J; junction bases unmatched: 4. The whole variable domain, filled in from reference TRBV7-2 and TRBJ2-3, reads GAGVSQSPSNKVTEKGKDVELRCDPISGHTALYWYRQSLGQGLEFLIYFQGNSAPDKSGLPSDRFSAERTGGSVSTLTIQRTQQEDSAVYLCASSDIAGSTDTQYFGPGTRLTVL.

This chain joins TRBV29-1 and TRBJ2-5, with D possibly matching TRBD1 (6 bases). Near its end, the DNA agrees better with TRBJ2-7, so the J call may be wrong. The CDR3 totals 13 residues. In germline, CDR1 is SQVTM, CDR2 ANQGSEA. CDR3 sequence (DNA): TGCAGCGTTCAAACCGGGACAACGGGCGAGCAGTACTTC. This translates into CSVQTGTTGEQYF.

This clonotype showed up just a few times. The V call is TRBV3-1, the J call TRBJ1-2; D is uncertain. Trimming cost V 3 bases and J 10 bases, with 15 bases left between them. Germline-derived CDR1 and CDR2 are LGHDT and YNNKEL (reference sequence). The CDR3 covers 13 residues. The CDR3 DNA reads as TGTGCCAGCAGCCAGGACCCGGGAGCCCCCTACACCTTC. Encoded protein: CASSQDPGAPYTF.

The V call is TRBV28, the J call TRBJ2-7; 10 nucleotides agree with TRBD2. CDR1 and CDR2 from the germline V gene are MDHEN and SYDVKM. The CDR3 is 18 amino acids. J gave up 2 bases and V 3 bases, and 13 bases lay outside the gene matches. The CDR3 DNA reads as TGTGCCAGCAGTTTCGAGTTGGCTAGCGGGAGTTTAACCTACGAGCAGTACTTC. Residues: CASSFELASGSLTYEQYF.

This chain connects TRBV16 to TRBJ2-7, with 7 bases matching TRBD1. The CDR3 covers 15 residues. J was trimmed by 2 bases and V by 4 bases; bases with no gene match: 8. Germline V gives CDR1 KGHSY, CDR2 FQNENV. CDR3 nucleotides: TGTGCCAGCAGCCGGACCGGGACAGCTGCCTACGAGCAGTACTTC. It encodes CASSRTGTAAYEQYF.

The V call is TRBV6-2 or TRBV6-3, the J call TRBJ1-5; possible D gene TRBD1, 5 bases. The CDR3 consists of 13 residues. The V end lost 2 bases, the J end lost 5 bases, and 7 bases lay between the germline ends. Germline CDR1 MNHEY, CDR2 SVGEGT. Here the CDR3 DNA reads TGTGCCAGCAGTTACGCGGGGGATCAGCCCCAGCATTTT. This sequence encodes CASSYAGDQPQHF.

V usage is TRBV5-1 and J usage is TRBJ2-5; perhaps D is TRBD1 or TRBD2 (6 bases each). Germline lookup yields CDR1 SGHRS and CDR2 YFSETQ. Trimming took off 4 bases at V and 5 bases at J, with 12 bases between the two ends. The CDR3 consists of 13 residues. CDR3 protein: CASSPPGAETQYF. Written as DNA, the CDR3 is TGCGCCAGCAGCCCCCCGGGGGCGGAGACCCAGTACTTC.

The gene calls are TRBV7-2 and TRBJ2-5; 9 bases match TRBD2. Germline CDR1 is SGHTA and CDR2 is FQGNSA. The CDR3 is 16 amino acids. The ends lost 1 base at V and 5 bases at J; junction bases unmatched: 8. DNA for the CDR3: TGTGCCAGCAGCTTAGTGCTTAGCGGGGGTTACGAGACCCAGTACTTC. This gives the protein CASSLVLSGGYETQYF.

The V call is TRBV11-2, the J call TRBJ2-1; perhaps TRBD2 as D (5 bases). Germline CDR1 SGHAT, CDR2 FQNNGV. This CDR3 contains 14 residues. The V end lost 7 bases, the J end lost 8 bases, and 18 bases lay between the germline ends. The CDR3 bases are TGTGCCAGCACCCCCCGGGAATGGGCGGATGAGCAGTTCTTC. Its translation is CASTPREWADEQFF.

This sequence joins TRBV15 and TRBJ1-5; 7 nucleotides line up with TRBD1. The CDR3 has 17 residues. Trimming took 1 base from V and 0 from J; bases not matched to a gene: 6. CDR1 and CDR2 from the germline V gene are LNHNV and YYDKDF (reference sequence). The CDR3 is CATSRGPGQVSNQPQHF. For the CDR3, the DNA is TGTGCCACCAGCAGAGGACCCGGACAGGTTAGCAATCAGCCCCAGCATTTT. Variable domain in full (rest from reference TRBV15 and TRBJ1-5): DAMVIQNPRYQVTQFGKPVTLSCSQTLNHNVMYWYQQKSSQAPKLLFHYYDKDFNNEADTPDNFQSRRPNTSFCFLDIRSPGLGDTAMYLCATSRGPGQVSNQPQHFGDGTRLSIL.

The chain couples TRBV20-1 to TRBJ1-1; no reliable D call. V lost 5 bases, J lost 1 base, and 11 bases lay in between. Germline V gives CDR1 DFQATT, CDR2 SNEGSKA (reference sequence). The length of the CDR3 is 13 residues. The CDR3 loop is CSALSIWNTEAFF. Written as DNA, the CDR3 is TGCAGTGCTCTGAGCATCTGGAACACTGAAGCTTTCTTT.

The gene calls are TRBV5-1 and TRBJ2-1, with a weak D call TRBD1 (5 bases). Germline CDR1 reads SGHRS; CDR2 reads YFSETQ. The CDR3 runs to 11 residues. The V end lost 9 bases, the J end lost 7 bases, and 11 bases lay between the germline ends. DNA for the CDR3: TGCGCCACCTCCTCAGGGAATGAGCAGTTCTTC. Translating it yields CATSSGNEQFF.

This sequence joins TRBV29-1 and TRBJ2-5, with a weak D call TRBD2 (5 bases). Trimming shortened V by 3 bases and J by 4 bases, and 12 bases separated the two germline ends. This CDR3 is 13 amino acids long. Germline values: CDR1 SQVTM, CDR2 ANQGSEA. In DNA form, the CDR3 reads TGCAGCGTTGAGCCCCGAGAGGGAGAGACCCAGTACTTC. Translating it yields CSVEPREGETQYF.

The chain joins TRBV12-3 or TRBV12-4 to TRBJ2-3; 14 bases are a match to TRBD2. The V segment lost 7 bases and the J segment 4 bases; nucleotides outside the gene matches: 10. This CDR3 comprises 17 residues. The CDR3 DNA sequence: TGTGCCAGCAACCCCCTGGGACTAGCGGGAGACGCAGATACGCAGTATTTT. It codes for CASNPLGLAGDADTQYF.